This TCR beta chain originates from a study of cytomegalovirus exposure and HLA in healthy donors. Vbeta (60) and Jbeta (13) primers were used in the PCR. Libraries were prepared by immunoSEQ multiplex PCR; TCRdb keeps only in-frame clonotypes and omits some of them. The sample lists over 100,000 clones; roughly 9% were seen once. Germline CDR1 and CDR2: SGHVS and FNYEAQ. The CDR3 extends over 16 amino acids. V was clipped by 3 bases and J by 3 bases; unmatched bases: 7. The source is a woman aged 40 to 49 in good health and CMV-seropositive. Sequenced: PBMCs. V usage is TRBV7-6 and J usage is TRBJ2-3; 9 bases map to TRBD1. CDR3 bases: TGTGCCAGCAGCTTTGGGACAGGGAAGGGTACAGATACGCAGTATTTT. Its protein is CASSFGTGKGTDTQYF.